The clone carrying this T cell receptor beta chain was recorded once. The antigen is not known. This sample also contains other DNA sequences that code for the same CDR3. Here immunoSEQ multiplex PCR was the method, and the copy in TCRdb shows in-frame clones only, minus some. Of about 680,000 clones in the sample, around 90% were seen once. The sample comes from a study of shared clonotypes between healthy human individuals. The naive CD8 subset, CD45RO-negative cells positively selected for CCR7, excluded terminally differentiated effector memory CD45RA+ cells. Broader study findings: In several donors, about 5% of naive CD4 clonotypes appeared in common. The diversity represented, both genetic and in exposure history, was limited by few donors. An expected dependence of interdonor clonotype sharing on sequencing depth was noted.

The germline V and J ends were trimmed by 2 bases and 4 bases, with 12 bases remaining between them. The CDR3 totals 14 residues. The germline V gene has CDR1 MDHEN and CDR2 SYDVKM. The sample comprised naive CD8+ T cells sorted from blood. This receptor was taken from a man between 25 and 39 years old in good health. The V call is TRBV28, the J call TRBJ2-7; D is unclear. The CDR3 spells CASSLRARTYEQYF. CDR3 DNA: TGTGCCAGCAGTTTAAGGGCACGGACGTACGAGCAGTACTTC.